The 28 T cell receptor beta chains listed next were all sequenced from one sample in a study of blood T cell repertoires in COVID-19. Assay used: immunoSEQ multiplex PCR; TCRdb lists only in-frame clones, some missing. The table has 100,000 to 150,000 clones, roughly 83% seen once. Sequenced sample: peripheral blood. Source of these receptors: a man aged 40-50 years with active or convalescent COVID-19.

This clone is a singleton in its sample. The genes are TRBV6-5 and TRBJ1-1, with 7 positions matching TRBD1. Germline assignment: CDR1 MNHEY and CDR2 SVGAGI. There are 14 residues in the CDR3. The V segment lost 5 bases and the J segment 5 bases; nucleotides outside the gene matches: 8. The DNA for the CDR3 is TGTGCCAGCAGTCAACAAGGGGGCGTAACTGAAGCTTTCTTT. Protein: CASSQQGGVTEAFF.

The chain carries TRBV4-3 and TRBJ2-7; 13 bases are a match to TRBD2. The ends lost 1 base at V and 2 bases at J; junction bases unmatched: 8. The germline V gene has CDR1 LGHNA and CDR2 YSLEER. This CDR3 is built from 18 residues. The CDR3 bases are TGCGCCAGCAGCCAAGGAACTAGCGGGGGGGCCGATACCTACGAGCAGTACTTC. Residues: CASSQGTSGGADTYEQYF.

This clone was seen a single time. This chain joins TRBV30 and TRBJ2-7; 7 bases are shared with TRBD2. With 2 bases clipped from V and 9 bases from J, the junction kept 7 bases outside the gene matches. CDR3 length equals 12 residues. Per germline, CDR1 GTSNPN and CDR2 SVGIG (reference sequence). The CDR3 reads CAWSPAGLAQYF. In DNA form, the CDR3 reads TGTGCCTGGAGTCCAGCGGGACTGGCGCAGTACTTC. The full variable domain, rest sourced from reference TRBV30 and TRBJ2-7, is SQTIHQWPATLVQPVGSPLSLECTVEGTSNPNLYWYRQAAGRGLQLLFYSVGIGQISSEVPQNLSASRPQDRQFILSSKKLLLSDSGFYLCAWSPAGLAQYFGPGTRLTVT.

V and J are TRBV10-3 and TRBJ1-2; D perhaps matches TRBD1 (5 bases). The germline V gene has CDR1 ENHRY and CDR2 SYGVKD. The germline V and J ends were trimmed by 7 bases and 7 bases, with 13 bases remaining between them. The CDR3 length is 12 residues. This CDR3 is CAITGTGVGYTF. The DNA of the CDR3 is TGTGCCATCACTGGGACGGGGGTTGGCTACACCTTC.

This clone has a single count. The chain joins TRBV18 to TRBJ2-3; TRBD2 is a possible D gene (5 bases). Trimming removed 6 bases from V and 1 base from J, with 11 bases in between. Per germline, CDR1 KGHSH and CDR2 LQKENI. CDR3 length equals 14 residues. DNA of the CDR3: TGTGCCAGCTCCCGGGAACGGGGCACAGATACGCAGTATTTT. It encodes CASSRERGTDTQYF.

This clone was detected only once. The V gene is TRBV18, the J gene TRBJ1-2, with TRBD1 matching 9 bases. V shed 3 bases, J shed 7 bases, and the junction held 3 bases outside the gene matches. The CDR3 covers 13 residues. CDR1 KGHSH and CDR2 LQKENI come from the germline V gene. CDR3 protein: CASSPSTGGGYTF. The CDR3 bases are TGTGCCAGCTCACCTTCGACAGGGGGTGGCTACACCTTC.

This chain links TRBV10-3 with TRBJ1-5, with D tentatively TRBD1 (5 bases). CDR3 length equals 15 residues. V was clipped by 6 bases and J by 2 bases, with 14 bases between them. The germline CDR1 and CDR2 sequences are ENHRY and SYGVKD. CDR3 region: CAIRGGEGGNQPQHF. The CDR3 DNA reads as TGTGCCATCAGGGGGGGGGAAGGAGGCAATCAGCCCCAGCATTTT.

This rearrangement joins TRBV19 to TRBJ1-3; D ambiguous. The germline V and J ends were trimmed by 5 bases and 0 bases, with 8 bases remaining between them. There are 14 residues in the CDR3. Germline CDR1 LNHDA, CDR2 SQIVND (reference sequence). Here the CDR3 DNA reads TGTGCCAGTAGTGAGGTCCTCTCTGGAAACACCATATATTTT. This gives the protein CASSEVLSGNTIYF.

The chain carries TRBV19 and TRBJ2-1; TRBD1 matches at 10 bases. CDR1 is LNHDA, CDR2 SQIVND, per germline (reference sequence). J gave up 9 bases and V 6 bases, and 11 bases lay outside the gene matches. The CDR3 length is 15 residues. The CDR3 here is CASSPRDRGIGEQFF. For the CDR3, the DNA is TGTGCCAGTAGCCCCCGGGACAGGGGAATTGGTGAGCAGTTCTTC.

The V gene is TRBV7-6, the J gene TRBJ2-3; the match to TRBD2 covers 10 bases. The germline V gene encodes CDR1 SGHVS and CDR2 FNYEAQ. V was clipped by 6 bases and J by 0 bases; unmatched bases: 6. The CDR3 runs 16 residues. CDR3 sequence reads: CASRQAGGASTDTQYF. CDR3 bases: TGTGCCAGCAGGCAAGCGGGGGGGGCTAGCACAGATACGCAGTATTTT.

The V and J genes are TRBV28 and TRBJ2-1, with TRBD2 matching over 7 bases. The V gene end was trimmed by 7 bases and the J gene end by 0 bases; junction bases not matched to a gene: 9. This CDR3 spans 16 amino acids. CDR1 and CDR2 (germline): MDHEN, SYDVKM. In DNA, the CDR3 is TGTGCCAGCACCCGCGGGAGCGGCCGCTCCTACAATGAGCAGTTCTTC. Encoded protein: CASTRGSGRSYNEQFF.

The CDR3 spells CASSFGSASGAGELFF. The CDR3 bases are TGTGCCAGCAGCTTTGGATCGGCTAGCGGGGCCGGGGAGCTGTTTTTT. The gene calls are TRBV11-2 and TRBJ2-2; 9 bases align to TRBD2. V shed 3 bases, J shed 6 bases, and the junction held 8 bases outside the gene matches. The CDR3 is 16 amino acids. CDR1 is SGHAT, CDR2 FQNNGV, per germline. Full variable domain (outside the CDR3, taken from reference TRBV11-2 and TRBJ2-2): EAGVAQSPRYKIIEKRQSVAFWCNPISGHATLYWYQQILGQGPKLLIQFQNNGVVDDSQLPKDRFSAERLKGVDSTLKIQPAKLEDSAVYLCASSFGSASGAGELFFGEGSRLTVL.

V is TRBV6-5 and J is TRBJ2-1, with D perhaps TRBD2 (6 bases). The germline gives CDR1 MNHEY, CDR2 SVGAGI. The CDR3 totals 15 residues. V lost 2 bases and J lost 6, with 14 bases in between. This chain's CDR3 is CASSYGGGGVNEQFF. The CDR3 coding sequence is TGTGCCAGCAGTTACGGGGGAGGCGGGGTCAATGAGCAGTTCTTC.

V gene TRBV9 combines with J gene TRBJ2-1; tentatively, D is TRBD1 (8 bases). The V end was cut by 3 bases, the J end by 4 bases, with 14 bases between. CDR3 length: 15 amino acids. Looked up from germline, CDR1 is SGDLS and CDR2 is YYNGEE. For the CDR3, the DNA is TGTGCCAGCAGCGCACAGGGGGGGCTTTACAATGAGCAGTTCTTC. This gives the protein CASSAQGGLYNEQFF.

V and J are TRBV6-5 and TRBJ2-5; D is possibly TRBD1 (6 bases). Trimming removed 5 bases at V and 2 bases at J, with 9 bases between. CDR1 and CDR2 from the germline V gene are MNHEY and SVGAGI. CDR3 length: 13 amino acids. The CDR3 reads CASSRTAQETQYF. The CDR3, as DNA: TGTGCCAGCAGTAGGACAGCTCAAGAGACCCAGTACTTC.

About this clone itself: The sample carries other DNA sequences with the same CDR3. CDR3 DNA sequence: TGTGCCAGCAGCGTAGGCCGATCCAGCTCCTACAATGAGCAGTTCTTC. The encoded protein is CASSVGRSSSYNEQFF. The genes are TRBV9 and TRBJ2-1; D is ambiguous. V was trimmed by 0 bases and J by 0 bases, leaving 10 bases between them. The CDR3 contains 16 residues. CDR1 SGDLS and CDR2 YYNGEE come from the germline V gene.

The chain recombines TRBV6-2 or TRBV6-3 with TRBJ2-2, with TRBD2 matching 7 bases. The CDR3 sequence is 13 residues long. Germline lookup yields CDR1 MNHEY and CDR2 SVGEGT. The junction had 2 bases not matched to a gene; V was cut back by 4 bases and J by 6 bases. The CDR3 nucleotides read TGTGCCAGCAGTTTTGGACTAGCCGGGGAGCTGTTTTTT. Translated, it gives CASSFGLAGELFF.

The rearrangement joins TRBV5-6 to TRBJ1-3; D possibly corresponds to TRBD1 (5 bases). The CDR3 covers 16 residues. Germline V lookup: CDR1 SGHDT, CDR2 YYEEEE. V shed 4 bases and J shed 4 bases, with 18 bases lying between them. CDR3 sequence: CASSPTVQMSGNTIYF. DNA for the CDR3: TGTGCCAGCAGCCCGACAGTCCAGATGTCGGGAAACACCATATATTTT.

This chain uses TRBV6-5 with TRBJ1-6, with no clear D. The CDR3 contains 12 residues. Per the germline V gene, CDR1 is MNHEY and CDR2 is SVGAGI. Trimming removed 2 bases from V and 12 bases from J, with 8 bases in between. In DNA, the CDR3 is TGTGCCAGCAGTTACAGGTCGGGACCCCTCCACTTT. The encoded protein is CASSYRSGPLHF.

This chain links TRBV19 with TRBJ2-2; D is unresolved. The V gene's germline CDR1 is LNHDA and CDR2 SQIVND (reference sequence). V lost 4 bases, J lost 4 bases, and 7 bases lay in between. This CDR3 is 13 amino acids long. CDR3 protein: CASSNQATGELFF. CDR3 coding DNA: TGTGCCAGTAGTAACCAGGCCACCGGGGAGCTGTTTTTT.

This clone was seen just once. This sequence joins TRBV13 and TRBJ2-5; D is possibly TRBD2 (5 bases). Germline V gene data show CDR1 as PRHDT and CDR2 as FYEKMQ (reference sequence). Trimming took off 2 bases at V and 3 bases at J, with 10 bases between the two ends. The length of the CDR3 is 14 residues. DNA for the CDR3: TGTGCCAGCAGCTTATGGGGAGCCGAAGAGACCCAGTACTTC. Its translation is CASSLWGAEETQYF.

The chain uses TRBV7-9 and TRBJ1-5; D is ambiguous. Germline-derived CDR1 and CDR2 are SEHNR and FQNEAQ (reference sequence). With 5 bases removed from V and 3 bases from J, the gap between germline ends came to 11 bases. The CDR3 sequence is 14 residues long. CDR3 protein: CASSRDNSNQPQHF. CDR3 bases: TGTGCCAGCAGCCGAGACAACTCCAATCAGCCCCAGCATTTT.

The J gene is TRBJ2-7, the V gene TRBV6-4, with 9 positions matching TRBD2. Germline values: CDR1 MRHNA, CDR2 SNTAGT. The CDR3 is made up of 15 amino acids. Trimming took 4 bases from V and 2 from J; bases not matched to a gene: 6. DNA for the CDR3: TGTGCCAGCAGTGTTTTCGCGGGGGGGACCTACGAGCAGTACTTC. Residues: CASSVFAGGTYEQYF.

About this clone: The junction differs from germline at one of its ends, possibly a read error. This sample also contains other DNA sequences that code for the same CDR3. This rearrangement joins TRBV7-2 to TRBJ2-7; TRBD1 aligns across 7 bases. CDR3 length: 15 residues. From germline, CDR1 is SGHTA and CDR2 FQGNSA. CDR3 protein: CASSLAFGTANEQYF. The CDR3 DNA follows: TGTGCCAGCAGCCTAGCTTTCGGGACAGCAAACGAGCAGTACTTC.

The V and J genes are TRBV4-3 and TRBJ2-3; 11 bases are a match to TRBD2. V trimming: 3 bases; J trimming: 5 bases; junction bases outside the gene matches: 10. The germline V gene has CDR1 LGHNA and CDR2 YSLEER. The CDR3 is made up of 17 amino acids. The CDR3 is CASSQIYSGGAKDTQYF. CDR3 DNA sequence: TGCGCCAGCAGCCAGATATATAGCGGGGGGGCGAAAGATACGCAGTATTTT.

This chain joins TRBV4-3 and TRBJ1-1; D ambiguous. Per the germline V gene, CDR1 is LGHNA and CDR2 is YSLEER. V was trimmed by 4 bases and J by 2 bases, leaving 14 bases between them. This CDR3 spans 15 amino acids. The chain's CDR3 is CASSPRQGLNTEAFF. For the CDR3, the DNA is TGCGCCAGCAGCCCTCGACAAGGACTAAACACTGAAGCTTTCTTT.

The J gene is TRBJ1-3, the V gene TRBV19; the D is unclear. Per the germline V gene, CDR1 is LNHDA and CDR2 is SQIVND (reference sequence). The CDR3 sequence is 15 residues long. The V end was cut by 9 bases, the J end by 1 base, with 16 bases between. CDR3 nucleotide sequence: TGTGCCAGCGGGGTCTATCCCGCGTCTGGAAACACCATATATTTT. Translation gives CASGVYPASGNTIYF. The full variable domain, with the rest looked up from reference TRBV19 and TRBJ1-3, is DGGITQSPKYLFRKEGQNVTLSCEQNLNHDAMYWYRQDPGQGLRLIYYSQIVNDFQKGDIAEGYSVSREKKESFPLTVTSAQKNPTAFYLCASGVYPASGNTIYFGEGSWLTVV.

V gene TRBV7-8 combines with J gene TRBJ2-7, with TRBD1 as a possible D gene (5 bases). Deletions cut 2 bases from V and 1 base from J, with 9 bases between. CDR1 is SGHVS, CDR2 FQNEAQ, per germline. CDR3 size: 14 residues. DNA for the CDR3: TGTGCCAGCAGCTTACAGACAGCTTCCTACGAGCAGTACTTC. This encodes CASSLQTASYEQYF. The entire variable domain, with the rest obtained from reference TRBV7-8 and TRBJ2-7, is as follows: GAGVSQSPRYKVAKRGQDVALRCDPISGHVSLFWYQQALGQGPEFLTYFQNEAQLDKSGLPSDRFFAERPEGSVSTLKIQRTQQEDSAVYLCASSLQTASYEQYFGPGTRLTVT.